The 21 T cell receptor beta chains listed next were all sequenced from one sample in a study of blood T cell repertoires in COVID-19. The protocol was immunoSEQ multiplex PCR, while the TCRdb copy is restricted to in-frame clones and leaves out a portion. The sample has 400,000 or so clones, about nine tenths seen once; the top ten hold around 1.5%. The sequenced sample consisted of peripheral blood. The origin of the receptors is a middle-aged woman with COVID-19, enrolled during active disease.

V and J are TRBV10-3 and TRBJ1-3; TRBD1 matches 7 bases. The CDR3 runs 17 residues. V lost 3 bases to trimming and J lost 0 bases; unmatched junction nucleotides: 8. The V gene's germline CDR1 is ENHRY and CDR2 SYGVKD. The CDR3 reads CAISDLRGLTSGNTIYF. DNA for the CDR3: TGTGCCATCAGTGATCTTAGGGGGCTCACCTCTGGAAACACCATATATTTT.

The chain joins TRBV25-1 to TRBJ1-2; no firm D call. Germline V gives CDR1 MGHDK, CDR2 SYGVNS. This CDR3 has 12 residues. The V end lost 3 bases, the J end lost 5 bases, and 7 bases lay between the germline ends. The CDR3 DNA follows: TGTGCCAGCAGTGACAGTGAATATGGCTACACCTTC. It is translated as CASSDSEYGYTF.

The chain combines TRBV7-3 with TRBJ2-2, with D unresolved. The germline gives CDR1 SGHTA, CDR2 FQGTGA. The ends were cut back, 1 base at V and 5 bases at J, with 14 bases in the middle. The CDR3 sequence is 16 residues long. The CDR3 DNA reads TGTGCCAGCAGCTTAATCGGCAGCCCGAGGACCGGGGAGCTGTTTTTT. The encoded protein is CASSLIGSPRTGELFF. Based on the CDR3 plus reference TRBV7-3 and TRBJ2-2, the full variable domain is GAGVSQTPSNKVTEKGKYVELRCDPISGHTALYWYRQSLGQGPEFLIYFQGTGAADDSGLPNDRFFAVRPEGSVSTLKIQRTERGDSAVYLCASSLIGSPRTGELFFGEGSRLTVL.

This clone was seen more than once but under ten times. The J gene is TRBJ1-4, the V gene TRBV28; 7 bases are shared with TRBD1. The CDR3 spans 15 residues. The junction had 7 bases not matched to a gene; V was cut back by 3 bases and J by 6 bases. The germline gives CDR1 MDHEN, CDR2 SYDVKM. The CDR3 DNA reads as TGTGCCAGCAGTTTCCCCCGAACAGGGGATGAAAAACTGTTTTTT. Protein product: CASSFPRTGDEKLFF.

This clone appeared a single time. The chain uses TRBV28 and TRBJ1-1, with a possible D match to TRBD1 (5 bases). This CDR3 is 14 amino acids long. Germline V gene lookup returns CDR1 MDHEN and CDR2 SYDVKM. V was trimmed by 5 bases and J by 2 bases, leaving 12 bases between them. CDR3 sequence (DNA): TGTGCCAGCAGTATGGGGCCAGAAAACACTGAAGCTTTCTTT. Protein sequence: CASSMGPENTEAFF.

Details on this clone: The same CDR3 can be traced to other DNA sequences in this sample. The J gene is TRBJ2-7, the V gene TRBV5-1; D is unresolved. Trimming took off 0 bases at V and 1 base at J, with 8 bases between the two ends. This CDR3 comprises 14 residues. The germline V gene encodes CDR1 SGHRS and CDR2 YFSETQ. CDR3 nucleotide sequence: TGCGCCAGCAGCTTGGCAGGCGATTCCTACGAGCAGTACTTC. Translated: CASSLAGDSYEQYF.

Points on this clone: Other DNA sequences in the same sample also yield this CDR3. This chain uses TRBV5-1 with TRBJ1-3; no firm D call. The CDR3 has 13 residues. Trimming removed 0 bases from V and 7 bases from J, with 8 bases in between. Germline V lookup: CDR1 SGHRS, CDR2 YFSETQ. CDR3 amino acids: CASSLGGGNTIYF. As DNA, the CDR3 is TGCGCCAGCAGCTTGGGTGGAGGGAACACCATATATTTT.

The chain employs TRBV5-1 and TRBJ1-1; D is ambiguous. V lost 4 bases and J lost 1, with 14 bases in between. In germline, CDR1 is SGHRS, CDR2 YFSETQ. The CDR3 is made up of 15 amino acids. The CDR3 protein is CASSVAPPKNTEAFF. The CDR3 DNA follows: TGCGCCAGCAGCGTAGCCCCCCCGAAGAACACTGAAGCTTTCTTT. The variable domain in full, completed from reference TRBV5-1 and TRBJ1-1, reads KAGVTQTPRYLIKTRGQQVTLSCSPISGHRSVSWYQQTPGQGLQFLFEYFSETQRNKGNFPGRFSGRQFSNSRSEMNVSTLELGDSALYLCASSVAPPKNTEAFFGQGTRLTVV.

The chain is built from TRBV27 and TRBJ1-2; 11 bases are a match to TRBD1. Germline lookup yields CDR1 MNHEY and CDR2 SMNVEV (reference sequence). There are 14 residues in the CDR3. The V gene end was trimmed by 3 bases and the J gene end by 7 bases; junction bases not matched to a gene: 4. The CDR3 coding sequence is TGTGCCAGCAGTTTTGTAGGGACAGGGGGTGGCTACACCTTC. This gives the protein CASSFVGTGGGYTF.

This clone turned up a few times. The rearrangement joins TRBV14 to TRBJ2-5; possible D gene TRBD1, 6 bases. Germline CDR1 and CDR2: SGHDN and FVKESK. Trimming removed 1 base at V and 5 bases at J, with 14 bases between. CDR3 length: 15 residues. CDR3 coding DNA: TGTGCCAGCAGCCAAGGGCCAGGGGTTTGGGAGACCCAGTACTTC. Its protein product is CASSQGPGVWETQYF.

This chain joins TRBV3-1 (or the pseudogene TRBV3-2) and TRBJ1-1; D unclear. The germline V gene encodes CDR1 LGHDT and CDR2 YNNKEL (reference sequence). V lost 3 bases, J lost 2 bases, and 4 bases lay in between. The CDR3 extends over 12 amino acids. This chain's CDR3 is CASSQSNTEAFF. The CDR3 DNA follows: TGTGCCAGCAGCCAGAGTAACACTGAAGCTTTCTTT.

This clone came up once. This chain uses TRBV6-5 with TRBJ2-5; tentatively, D is TRBD1 (5 bases). The CDR3 contains 13 residues. Trimming took 6 bases from V and 4 from J, leaving 12 bases between them. Germline V gene lookup returns CDR1 MNHEY and CDR2 SVGAGI. The CDR3 sequence is CASSPGQPETQYF. The CDR3 DNA reads TGTGCCAGCAGCCCCGGACAACCAGAGACCCAGTACTTC.

This rearrangement joins TRBV11-2 to TRBJ1-2; 7 positions agree with TRBD1. Trimming took 4 bases from V and 4 from J; bases not matched to a gene: 3. In germline, CDR1 is SGHAT, CDR2 FQNNGV. This CDR3 is built from 13 residues. This chain's CDR3 is CASSSDRAYGYTF. DNA of the CDR3: TGTGCCAGCAGCTCAGACAGGGCCTATGGCTACACCTTC. The entire variable domain, with the rest obtained from reference TRBV11-2 and TRBJ1-2, is as follows: EAGVAQSPRYKIIEKRQSVAFWCNPISGHATLYWYQQILGQGPKLLIQFQNNGVVDDSQLPKDRFSAERLKGVDSTLKIQPAKLEDSAVYLCASSSDRAYGYTFGSGTRLTVV.

The chain's CDR3 is CASSHRRLNEQFF. The CDR3 nucleotides are TGCGCCAGCAGCCACAGACGACTGAATGAGCAGTTCTTC. The V call is TRBV4-3, the J call TRBJ2-1; D gene unclear. The V end lost 3 bases, the J end lost 7 bases, and 10 bases lay between the germline ends. CDR3 length equals 13 residues. CDR1 is LGHNA, CDR2 YSLEER, per germline.

The chain employs TRBV27 and TRBJ2-5; D possibly corresponds to TRBD1 (6 bases). The ends were cut back, 5 bases at V and 1 base at J, with 11 bases in the middle. CDR3 size: 14 residues. Germline lookup yields CDR1 MNHEY and CDR2 SMNVEV (reference sequence). CDR3 sequence (DNA): TGTGCCAGCAGTCCCGGACAGCCCCAAGAGACCCAGTACTTC. It encodes CASSPGQPQETQYF.

The chain is built from TRBV28 and TRBJ1-1; 8 nucleotides agree with TRBD1. CDR1 is MDHEN and CDR2 is SYDVKM in the germline V gene. V was clipped by 6 bases and J by 1 base; unmatched bases: 4. This CDR3 has 14 residues. CDR3 amino acids: CASRTGARNTEAFF. The CDR3, as DNA: TGTGCCAGCAGGACAGGGGCGCGGAACACTGAAGCTTTCTTT.

The rearrangement links TRBV7-9 to TRBJ1-2; 7 nucleotides match TRBD1. The CDR3 length is 15 residues. Germline V CDR1 and CDR2: SEHNR, FQNEAQ (reference sequence). The trim removed 3 bases at V and 1 base at J, leaving 5 bases unmatched. The CDR3: CASSLGQLFNYGYTF. The CDR3 coding sequence is TGTGCCAGCAGCTTGGGACAGCTCTTTAACTATGGCTACACCTTC.

The rearrangement uses TRBV3-1 (or the pseudogene TRBV3-2) and TRBJ1-1; the D is unclear. V was clipped by 4 bases and J by 7 bases, with 7 bases between them. CDR1 is LGHDT and CDR2 is YNNKEL in the germline V gene (reference sequence). The CDR3 loop spans 11 amino acids. The CDR3 DNA follows: TGTGCCAGCAGCCGACACCTTGAAGCTTTCTTT. This encodes CASSRHLEAFF.

A note on this clone: This same CDR3 is encoded by further DNA sequences in the sample. V and J are TRBV7-2 and TRBJ1-2; 8 nucleotides match TRBD1. The CDR3 runs to 14 residues. With V trimmed by 5 bases and J by 4 bases, 6 bases remained unmatched. From germline, CDR1 is SGHTA and CDR2 FQGNSA. The CDR3 is CASSPGTGGYGYTF. CDR3 DNA: TGTGCCAGCAGCCCAGGGACAGGAGGCTATGGCTACACCTTC.

The rearrangement joins TRBV9 to TRBJ2-1; TRBD2 matches 13 bases. The CDR3 consists of 16 residues. The germline V gene encodes CDR1 SGDLS and CDR2 YYNGEE. With V trimmed by 4 bases and J by 7 bases, 8 bases remained unmatched. CDR3: CASSIGGLAGLNEQFF. In DNA, the CDR3 is TGTGCCAGCAGCATTGGGGGACTAGCGGGATTGAATGAGCAGTTCTTC. The entire variable domain, with the rest obtained from reference TRBV9 and TRBJ2-1, is as follows: DSGVTQTPKHLITATGQRVTLRCSPRSGDLSVYWYQQSLDQGLQFLIQYYNGEERAKGNILERFSAQQFPDLHSELNLSSLELGDSALYFCASSIGGLAGLNEQFFGPGTRLTVL.

This chain links TRBV9 with TRBJ2-5, with 11 bases identical to TRBD2. After removal of 0 bases from V and 3 bases from J, the junction contained 4 bases not matched to a gene. Germline V lookup: CDR1 SGDLS, CDR2 YYNGEE. The CDR3 is 16 residues long. The CDR3 here is CASSVVPLAGEETQYF. Written as DNA, the CDR3 is TGTGCCAGCAGCGTAGTCCCACTAGCGGGGGAAGAGACCCAGTACTTC.